Included here is one T cell receptor (beta chain) sequence, with context. This CDR3 region has 15 residues. After removal of 6 bases from V and 8 bases from J, the junction contained 9 bases not matched to a gene. The germline V gene has CDR1 KGHSH and CDR2 LQKENI. Data came from immunoSEQ multiplex PCR; TCRdb stores just in-frame clones and leaves some out. The sample consists of about 270,000 clones, about 89% of them appearing once. The sample comes from a study of blood T cell repertoires in COVID-19. The receptor comes from a man between 40 and 49 years old with active or convalescent COVID-19. Sequences were obtained from peripheral blood. The chain couples TRBV18 to TRBJ2-1, with TRBD2 matching 11 bases. CDR3 in amino acids: CASSRSGRAEDEQFF. CDR3 DNA sequence: TGTGCCAGCTCCCGTAGCGGGAGGGCCGAGGATGAGCAGTTCTTC.